Listed here are 25 T cell receptor beta chains from one sample, sequenced in a study of cytomegalovirus exposure and HLA in healthy donors. The PCR was carried out with 60 Vbeta primers and 13 Jbeta primers. The repertoire was sequenced with immunoSEQ multiplex PCR; TCRdb's copy has only in-frame clones and lacks some. The sample has 90,000 to 100,000 clones, approximately 79% seen once; the top ten hold 15% to 20%. The sequenced sample was PBMCs. These receptors were taken from a woman in her sixties or seventies in good health and CMV-seropositive.

The chain joins TRBV5-1 to TRBJ2-2; TRBD2 aligns across 9 bases. This CDR3 is built from 16 residues. V was pared by 0 bases and J by 5 bases, with 5 bases of the junction left unmatched. Germline loops: CDR1 SGHRS, CDR2 YFSETQ. CDR3 in amino acids: CASSLEPAGGTGELFF. DNA of the CDR3: TGCGCCAGCAGCTTGGAACCAGCGGGAGGAACCGGGGAGCTGTTTTTT.

A single count supports this clone. The V and J genes are TRBV13 and TRBJ2-7; tentative D call: TRBD2 (6 bases). The germline CDR1 and CDR2 sequences are PRHDT and FYEKMQ (reference sequence). V was cut by 5 bases and J by 5 bases, with 19 bases left in between. The CDR3 is 15 amino acids. The CDR3 sequence is CASSQSGVGLDEQYF. The CDR3 DNA reads as TGTGCCAGCAGCCAATCGGGGGTTGGACTGGACGAGCAGTACTTC.

This chain uses TRBV27 with TRBJ2-1; 7 bases match TRBD1. The CDR3 consists of 16 residues. CDR1 and CDR2 (germline): MNHEY, SMNVEV (reference sequence). Trimming took 8 bases from V and 0 from J; bases not matched to a gene: 10. The CDR3 region is CASQTGNPFSYNEQFF. As DNA, the CDR3 is TGTGCCAGCCAGACAGGGAACCCTTTCTCCTACAATGAGCAGTTCTTC.

The chain links TRBV4-2 to TRBJ2-3; 14 bases map to TRBD2. The CDR3 spans 17 residues. Germline-derived CDR1 and CDR2 are LGHNA and YNFKEQ. V shed 7 bases, J shed 1 base, and the junction held 7 bases outside the gene matches. CDR3 residues: CASTGTSGSRGTDTQYF. The CDR3 DNA reads TGTGCCAGCACCGGGACTAGCGGGAGTAGGGGCACAGATACGCAGTATTTT.

V and J are TRBV5-6 and TRBJ1-2; D may be TRBD1 (5 bases). The CDR3 runs to 12 residues. V dropped 1 base and J dropped 5 bases, with 6 bases sitting between them. Germline V CDR1 and CDR2: SGHDT, YYEEEE. The CDR3 nucleotides are TGTGCCAGCAGCTTGTCAGGGTATGGCTACACCTTC. Translated, it gives CASSLSGYGYTF.

The CDR3 sequence is CASRLEDSSYEQYF. The CDR3 region has the DNA TGTGCCAGCAGACTAGAGGACAGTTCCTACGAGCAGTACTTC. This chain joins TRBV28 and TRBJ2-7; a weak D match, TRBD1 (6 bases). The CDR3 is 14 amino acids. V lost 6 bases and J 1 base, leaving 13 bases between the germline ends. Germline loops: CDR1 MDHEN, CDR2 SYDVKM.

In its sample, this clone was seen once. The V and J genes are TRBV2 and TRBJ2-3; a weak D match, TRBD2 (5 bases). CDR3 length: 13 amino acids. V dropped 5 bases and J dropped 8 bases, with 14 bases sitting between them. Germline V CDR1 and CDR2: SNHLY, FYNNEI. CDR3 amino acids: CASSTKRGGTQYF. The CDR3 coding sequence is TGTGCCAGCAGTACTAAAAGAGGAGGTACGCAGTATTTT.

The chain employs TRBV27 and TRBJ1-1; D is unclear. Germline assignment: CDR1 MNHEY and CDR2 SMNVEV (reference sequence). V lost 2 bases, J lost 1 base, and 8 bases lay in between. The CDR3 runs to 14 residues. In nucleotides, the CDR3 is TGTGCCAGCAGTTTACCGGGTCCGAACACTGAAGCTTTCTTT. Residues: CASSLPGPNTEAFF.

This clone was recorded only once. This sequence joins TRBV4-2 and TRBJ2-7; TRBD2 matches at 7 bases. Germline V gives CDR1 LGHNA, CDR2 YNFKEQ. J lost 6 bases, V lost 0 bases, and 8 bases had no gene match. The CDR3 length is 15 residues. The CDR3 bases are TGTGCCAGCAGCCAAGAAGCGGGAAGGGATGGCGAGCAGTACTTC. This gives the protein CASSQEAGRDGEQYF.

Points on this clone: The same CDR3 also results from other DNA sequences found in this sample. The V call is TRBV9, the J call TRBJ2-1; TRBD2 matches at 10 bases. This CDR3 is built from 16 residues. After removal of 5 bases from V and 1 base from J, the junction contained 6 bases not matched to a gene. Germline CDR1 is SGDLS and CDR2 is YYNGEE. CDR3 bases: TGTGCCAGCAGTCCAACTAGCGGGACTTCCTACAATGAGCAGTTCTTC. It translates to CASSPTSGTSYNEQFF.

This clone was seen more than once but under ten times. The chain recombines TRBV2 with TRBJ2-7, with 8 bases lining up with TRBD1. CDR3 length equals 15 residues. Per germline, CDR1 SNHLY and CDR2 FYNNEI. The junction had 12 bases not matched to a gene; V was cut back by 1 base and J by 10 bases. This CDR3 is CASSEGETGVAPQYF. DNA for the CDR3: TGTGCCAGCAGTGAAGGGGAGACAGGGGTGGCTCCTCAGTACTTC.

The chain combines TRBV4-2 with TRBJ1-6, with D possibly matching TRBD1 (5 bases). V shed 4 bases and J shed 8 bases, with 9 bases lying between them. Germline lookup yields CDR1 LGHNA and CDR2 YNFKEQ. The CDR3 has 13 residues. The CDR3 loop is CASSPGQDSPLHF. Here the CDR3 DNA reads TGTGCCAGCAGCCCTGGACAAGATTCACCCCTCCACTTT.

The chain carries TRBV6-1 and TRBJ2-7, with TRBD2 identical over 9 bases. The CDR3 totals 14 residues. The J segment lost 5 bases and the V segment lost 7 bases, leaving 9 bases of the junction unmatched. In germline, CDR1 is MNHNS, CDR2 SASEGT. The CDR3 coding sequence is TGTGCCAGCACCCCGGTAGCGGGAGAAGACGAGCAGTACTTC. Translated: CASTPVAGEDEQYF.

The rearrangement joins TRBV7-9 to TRBJ1-1; TRBD1 agrees at 11 bases. This CDR3 comprises 15 residues. Germline lookup yields CDR1 SEHNR and CDR2 FQNEAQ (reference sequence). With V trimmed by 7 bases and J by 6 bases, 10 bases remained unmatched. In nucleotides, the CDR3 is TGTGCCAGCACCCCGGACAGGGGGCGCAGGTCTGAAGCTTTCTTT. Translating gives CASTPDRGRRSEAFF. The variable domain in full, completed from reference TRBV7-9 and TRBJ1-1, reads DTGVSQNPRHKITKRGQNVTFRCDPISEHNRLYWYRQTLGQGPEFLTYFQNEAQLEKSRLLSDRFSAERPKGSFSTLEIQRTEQGDSAMYLCASTPDRGRRSEAFFGQGTRLTVV.

J is TRBJ2-2 and V is TRBV7-3, with 7 bases identical to TRBD2. Germline V gene sequence: CDR1 SGHTA, CDR2 FQGTGA. Trimming at V came to 1 base and at J to 3 bases, leaving 5 bases not matched to a gene. The CDR3 is 16 residues long. The CDR3 bases are TGTGCCAGCAGCTTAAACCCAGGGAGGGACACCGGGGAGCTGTTTTTT. Protein sequence: CASSLNPGRDTGELFF.

CDR3 sequence: CSVDGTDYEQYF. The CDR3 DNA follows: TGCAGCGTTGATGGGACAGATTACGAGCAGTACTTC. The chain joins TRBV29-1 to TRBJ2-7; TRBD1 agrees at 7 bases. The CDR3 consists of 12 residues. J lost 4 bases, V lost 3 bases, and 3 bases had no gene match. Looked up from germline, CDR1 is SQVTM and CDR2 is ANQGSEA.

This chain joins TRBV27 and TRBJ2-3; TRBD1 matches 8 bases. CDR3 length: 14 residues. Germline values: CDR1 MNHEY, CDR2 SMNVEV (reference sequence). J was trimmed by 1 base and V by 4 bases; bases with no gene match: 1. DNA of the CDR3: TGTGCCAGCAGTTCGACAGGGGGCACAGATACGCAGTATTTT. Translating gives CASSSTGGTDTQYF.

The chain recombines TRBV5-1 with TRBJ1-6, with unresolved D. This CDR3 is built from 15 residues. V was shortened by 2 bases and J by 10 bases, with 16 bases between the two germline ends. Germline CDR1 reads SGHRS; CDR2 reads YFSETQ. For the CDR3, the DNA is TGCGCCAGCAGCTTAGGACGGGATAGCGTGTCACCCCTCCACTTT. As protein: CASSLGRDSVSPLHF.

This chain links TRBV5-6 with TRBJ1-2; D not certain. Germline V gene sequence: CDR1 SGHDT, CDR2 YYEEEE. V lost 3 bases and J 0 bases, leaving 9 bases between the germline ends. The length of the CDR3 is 14 residues. CDR3 sequence reads: CASSSGIPNYGYTF. DNA for the CDR3: TGTGCCAGCAGCTCCGGTATTCCTAACTATGGCTACACCTTC.

The chain is built from TRBV7-5 and TRBJ2-4; TRBD2, the table's D call, was not compared with the DNA. TRBV7-5 is deemed a pseudogene. The CDR3 sequence is 18 residues long. CDR3 coding DNA: TGTGCCAGAAGCTTAATGGGCGGGAGGGCCGTAAGGAAAAACATTCAGTACTTC. Its translation: CARSLMGGRAVRKNIQYF.

The count of this clone is one. This chain links TRBV5-1 with TRBJ1-2, with 11 bases identical to TRBD1. Germline CDR1 reads SGHRS; CDR2 reads YFSETQ. CDR3 length equals 17 residues. J gave up 4 bases and V 2 bases, and 10 bases lay outside the gene matches. The CDR3 DNA reads as TGCGCCAGCAGCTTAAAGAGGGACAGGGGGAGTCTCTATGGCTACACCTTC. Translating gives CASSLKRDRGSLYGYTF.

This clone was counted between two and nine times. The CDR3 spells CASSDPPGGRYEQYF. Written as DNA, the CDR3 is TGTGCCAGCAGTGATCCTCCGGGGGGGCGGTACGAGCAGTACTTC. This chain joins TRBV6-1 and TRBJ2-7; 8 nucleotides match TRBD2. The CDR3 loop spans 15 amino acids. CDR1 is MNHNS, CDR2 SASEGT, per germline. Unmatched junction bases numbered 8, after V lost 3 bases and J lost 4 bases.

This rearrangement joins TRBV6-1 to TRBJ2-7; the match to TRBD1 covers 7 bases. From germline, CDR1 is MNHNS and CDR2 SASEGT. V trimming: 10 bases; J trimming: 5 bases; junction bases outside the gene matches: 14. The CDR3 loop spans 14 amino acids. The CDR3 loop reads CATRNRGGLNEQYF. CDR3 coding DNA: TGTGCCACCCGTAATCGAGGGGGCCTCAACGAGCAGTACTTC.

This clone was seen just once. The chain links TRBV6-1 to TRBJ2-5; tentative D call: TRBD2 (5 bases). The DNA end is more similar to TRBJ2-7, so the J call may be wrong. Germline V gives CDR1 MNHNS, CDR2 SASEGT. The CDR3 consists of 15 residues. CDR3 DNA: TGTGCCAGCACCCCATCTCGGCTAGCTGTCTACGAGCAGTACTTC. Translating it yields CASTPSRLAVYEQYF.

Here the CDR3 DNA reads TGTGCCAGCAGCTCCCCCAGACAACCGTACTCTGGGGCCAACGTCCTGACTTTC. This encodes CASSSPRQPYSGANVLTF. The rearrangement links TRBV7-9 to TRBJ2-6; the D is unclear. Germline V gene data show CDR1 as SEHNR and CDR2 as FQNEAQ (reference sequence). CDR3 length: 18 amino acids. Trimming took off 4 bases at V and 0 bases at J, with 16 bases between the two ends.